What follows are 21 T cell receptor beta chains derived from one specimen sequenced in a study of blood T cell repertoires in COVID-19. Assay used: immunoSEQ multiplex PCR; TCRdb lists only in-frame clones, some missing. The data show approximately 250,000 clones, over 75% seen once. The sequenced material came from peripheral blood. These receptor sequences come from a human donor in a cohort sampled during active COVID-19.

The chain recombines TRBV7-2 with TRBJ2-3; 16 bases fit TRBD2. V shed 5 bases and J 6 bases; nucleotides not matched to a gene: 5. Germline CDR1 reads SGHTA; CDR2 reads FQGNSA. This CDR3 has 16 amino acids. The CDR3 bases are TGTGCCAGCAGCACGGGACTAGCGGGAGGGCCCGATACGCAGTATTTT. Amino acids: CASSTGLAGGPDTQYF.

This clone was observed a few times. V and J are TRBV10-1 and TRBJ2-1; 7 bases align to TRBD2. The V gene end was trimmed by 8 bases and the J gene end by 8 bases; junction bases not matched to a gene: 6. Germline V gene lookup returns CDR1 WNHNN and CDR2 SYGVQD (reference sequence). The CDR3 runs 12 residues. This CDR3 reads CASGDYADEQFF. The DNA of the CDR3 is TGCGCCAGCGGGGACTATGCGGATGAGCAGTTCTTC.

This clone has just one count. This chain joins TRBV7-2 and TRBJ1-5; D is uncertain. V was pared by 2 bases and J by 5 bases, with 10 bases between. Per the germline V gene, CDR1 is SGHTA and CDR2 is FQGNSA. The CDR3 is 14 residues long. CDR3 in amino acids: CASSLSGRDQPQHF. The DNA of the CDR3 is TGTGCCAGCAGCTTATCAGGCAGAGATCAGCCCCAGCATTTT.

This chain joins TRBV5-1 and TRBJ2-5; 8 nucleotides match TRBD2. CDR3 size: 16 residues. V lost 5 bases to trimming and J lost 1 base; unmatched junction nucleotides: 10. From germline, CDR1 is SGHRS and CDR2 YFSETQ. CDR3 sequence: CASRKGSSGFQETQYF. The CDR3 bases are TGCGCCAGCAGGAAGGGTTCTAGCGGGTTCCAAGAGACCCAGTACTTC.

The chain's CDR3 is CASSPPGLAGGAYEQYF. CDR3 sequence (DNA): TGTGCCAGCTCACCACCGGGACTAGCGGGGGGAGCCTACGAGCAGTACTTC. The chain links TRBV18 to TRBJ2-7, with 15 bases aligning to TRBD2. The CDR3 loop spans 17 amino acids. The V segment lost 0 bases and the J segment 2 bases; nucleotides outside the gene matches: 2. Germline V lookup: CDR1 KGHSH, CDR2 LQKENI.

In this sample, this clone turned up once. The rearrangement links TRBV3-1 (or the pseudogene TRBV3-2) to TRBJ2-2; D call uncertain. CDR3 size: 13 residues. In germline, CDR1 is LGHDT, CDR2 YNNKEL (reference sequence). Between the trimmed V and J ends, which lost 6 bases and 2 bases, there was a span of 7 bases. CDR3 nucleotide sequence: TGTGCCAGCAGTTCGACTAACACCGGGGAGCTGTTTTTT. Residues: CASSSTNTGELFF.

This sequence joins TRBV10-3 and TRBJ1-6; D gene ambiguous. This CDR3 is 13 amino acids long. Trimming took off 6 bases at V and 8 bases at J, with 11 bases between the two ends. CDR1 is ENHRY and CDR2 is SYGVKD in the germline V gene. CDR3 in DNA: TGTGCCATCAGCCCGGACTGGGATTCACCCCTCCACTTT. This codes for CAISPDWDSPLHF.

J is TRBJ1-1 and V is TRBV28; D gene ambiguous. From germline, CDR1 is MDHEN and CDR2 SYDVKM. The CDR3 is 14 amino acids. V was pared by 2 bases and J by 1 base, with 8 bases between. The CDR3 DNA is TGTGCCAGCAGTTTAATTTCAAAGAACACTGAAGCTTTCTTT. Encoded protein: CASSLISKNTEAFF.

This clone turned up a few times. This sequence joins TRBV18 and TRBJ2-5; 7 nucleotides agree with TRBD1. The CDR3 sequence is 15 residues long. Germline V gene sequence: CDR1 KGHSH, CDR2 LQKENI. V dropped 2 bases and J dropped 4; count of bases not matched to a gene: 7. CDR3 region: CASSPVKGAGETQYF. Written as DNA, the CDR3 is TGTGCCAGCTCACCAGTCAAGGGGGCTGGAGAGACCCAGTACTTC.

The chain uses TRBV3-1 (or the pseudogene TRBV3-2) and TRBJ1-2, with a possible D match to TRBD1 (6 bases). Germline-derived CDR1 and CDR2 are LGHDT and YNNKEL (reference sequence). CDR3 size: 17 residues. V gave up 6 bases and J gave up 4 bases, with 24 bases separating them. The CDR3 nucleotides are TGTGCCAGCAGTCCTAACAATCCAGGGGTAGGGCGCTATGGCTACACCTTC. Translated, it gives CASSPNNPGVGRYGYTF.

This rearrangement joins TRBV5-1 to TRBJ1-1; D is undetermined. Trimming cost V 1 base and J 1 base, with 5 bases left between them. Germline values: CDR1 SGHRS, CDR2 YFSETQ. The CDR3 loop spans 13 amino acids. The CDR3 sequence is CASSLQENTEAFF. CDR3 sequence (DNA): TGCGCCAGCAGCTTGCAGGAGAACACTGAAGCTTTCTTT.

This clone was observed a handful of times. The chain links TRBV14 to TRBJ2-6; 9 bases map to TRBD2. Looked up from germline, CDR1 is SGHDN and CDR2 is FVKESK. J was trimmed by 0 bases and V by 1 base; bases with no gene match: 16. This CDR3 has 22 residues. This chain's CDR3 is CASSQGGRLAGIVNSGANVLTF. The CDR3 DNA reads TGTGCCAGCAGCCAAGGGGGTAGGCTAGCGGGGATCGTGAACTCTGGGGCCAACGTCCTGACTTTC.

The chain's CDR3 is CASSEALHGAGGQFF. For the CDR3, the DNA is TGTGCCAGCAGTGAAGCGCTTCATGGAGCGGGAGGGCAGTTCTTC. This chain links TRBV2 with TRBJ2-1; TRBD2 matches at 9 bases. Germline values: CDR1 SNHLY, CDR2 FYNNEI. V shed 0 bases, J shed 12 bases, and the junction held 9 bases outside the gene matches. The CDR3 runs to 15 residues.

This chain links TRBV7-8 with TRBJ1-2; D gene ambiguous. Germline lookup yields CDR1 SGHVS and CDR2 FQNEAQ. The CDR3 runs 13 residues. V was shortened by 4 bases and J by 2 bases, with 8 bases between the two germline ends. In DNA form, the CDR3 reads TGTGCCAGCAGCTCAGACATAAACTATGGCTACACCTTC. Translation: CASSSDINYGYTF.

The V gene is TRBV18, the J gene TRBJ1-3; D remains ambiguous. The CDR3 is 16 residues long. V lost 3 bases, J lost 4 bases, and 16 bases lay in between. Per germline, CDR1 KGHSH and CDR2 LQKENI. The CDR3 DNA follows: TGTGCCAGCTCACCGGGTTTGTCGGGAGGAGGAAACACCATATATTTT. This encodes CASSPGLSGGGNTIYF.

The CDR3 is CATSGGLGLPGGYTF. Here the CDR3 DNA reads TGTGCCACCTCAGGGGGCTTGGGATTGCCCGGTGGCTACACCTTC. The chain links TRBV19 to TRBJ1-2; 8 bases fit TRBD1. From germline, CDR1 is LNHDA and CDR2 SQIVND (reference sequence). V shed 10 bases, J shed 7 bases, and the junction held 17 bases outside the gene matches. The CDR3 is made up of 15 amino acids.

The V and J genes are TRBV27 and TRBJ1-1; 9 nucleotides align to TRBD1. CDR1 is MNHEY, CDR2 SMNVEV, per germline (reference sequence). J gave up 4 bases and V 7 bases, and 10 bases lay outside the gene matches. The CDR3 is made up of 15 amino acids. CDR3: CASKLTGGRSTEAFF. CDR3 nucleotide sequence: TGTGCCAGCAAATTGACAGGGGGTCGGAGCACTGAAGCTTTCTTT.

This clone showed up just a few times. The J gene is TRBJ1-2, the V gene TRBV13; tentatively, D is TRBD1 (6 bases). This CDR3 has 14 residues. Germline values: CDR1 PRHDT, CDR2 FYEKMQ (reference sequence). V was trimmed by 2 bases and J by 5 bases, leaving 12 bases between them. The CDR3 DNA reads TGTGCCAGCAGCTTAAGGACAGATGGGTATGGCTACACCTTC. Its protein product is CASSLRTDGYGYTF.

The CDR3 DNA reads as TGCGCCAGCAGCTTGGAGGGGACAGGGTTTAATAGGGCTTTCTTT. Its protein is CASSLEGTGFNRAFF. V usage is TRBV5-1 and J usage is TRBJ1-1, with 9 bases identical to TRBD1. Germline trimming cut 0 bases from V and 11 bases from J; bases unmatched to any gene: 11. Germline V gene data show CDR1 as SGHRS and CDR2 as YFSETQ. This CDR3 is built from 15 residues.

J is TRBJ2-5 and V is TRBV6-5, with 7 positions matching TRBD1. The germline V gene encodes CDR1 MNHEY and CDR2 SVGAGI. CDR3 length: 14 residues. The V and J ends lost 7 bases and 4 bases, in that order; junction bases with no gene match: 9. CDR3 region: CASKGQLTRETQYF. The CDR3 DNA is TGTGCCAGCAAGGGACAGCTCACTCGAGAGACCCAGTACTTC.

The chain employs TRBV7-8 and TRBJ1-1, with D hard to call. Germline assignment: CDR1 SGHVS and CDR2 FQNEAQ. The V gene lost 1 base and the J gene lost 1 base, with 7 bases spanning the gap. This CDR3 comprises 14 residues. The CDR3 DNA reads as TGTGCCAGCAGCTTAGGGGCCCCGAACACTGAAGCTTTCTTT. Its translation: CASSLGAPNTEAFF.